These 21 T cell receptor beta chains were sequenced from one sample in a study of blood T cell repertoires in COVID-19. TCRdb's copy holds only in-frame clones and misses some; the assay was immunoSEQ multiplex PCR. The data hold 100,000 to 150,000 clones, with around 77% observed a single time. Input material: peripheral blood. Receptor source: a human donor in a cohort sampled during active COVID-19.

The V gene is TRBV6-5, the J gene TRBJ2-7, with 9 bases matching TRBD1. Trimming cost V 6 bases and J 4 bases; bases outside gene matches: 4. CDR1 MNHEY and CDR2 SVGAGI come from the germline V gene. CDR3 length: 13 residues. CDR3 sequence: CASRETGGYEQYF. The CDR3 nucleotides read TGTGCCAGCAGGGAGACAGGGGGTTACGAGCAGTACTTC.

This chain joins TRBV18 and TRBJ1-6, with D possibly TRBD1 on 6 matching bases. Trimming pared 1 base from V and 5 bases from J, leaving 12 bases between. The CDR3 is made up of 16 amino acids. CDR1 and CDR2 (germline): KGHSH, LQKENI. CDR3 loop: CASSPRTAGDNSPLHF. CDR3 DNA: TGTGCCAGCTCACCACGGACGGCAGGGGATAATTCACCCCTCCACTTT. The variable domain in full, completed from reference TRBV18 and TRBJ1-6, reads NAGVMQNPRHLVRRRGQEARLRCSPMKGHSHVYWYRQLPEEGLKFMVYLQKENIIDESGMPKERFSAEFPKEGPSILRIQQVVRGDSAAYFCASSPRTAGDNSPLHFGNGTRLTVT.

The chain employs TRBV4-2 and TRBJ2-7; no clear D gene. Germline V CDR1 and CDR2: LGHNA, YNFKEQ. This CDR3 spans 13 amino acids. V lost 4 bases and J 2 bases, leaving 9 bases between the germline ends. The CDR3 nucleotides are TGTGCCAGCAGCCCAGGCCCGGCCTACGAGCAGTACTTC. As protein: CASSPGPAYEQYF.

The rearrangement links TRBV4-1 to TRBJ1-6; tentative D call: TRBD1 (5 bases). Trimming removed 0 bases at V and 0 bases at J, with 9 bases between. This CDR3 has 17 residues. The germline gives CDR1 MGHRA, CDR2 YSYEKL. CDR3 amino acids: CASSQDTQGSYNSPLHF. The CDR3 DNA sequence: TGCGCCAGCAGCCAAGATACGCAGGGCTCCTATAATTCACCCCTCCACTTT.

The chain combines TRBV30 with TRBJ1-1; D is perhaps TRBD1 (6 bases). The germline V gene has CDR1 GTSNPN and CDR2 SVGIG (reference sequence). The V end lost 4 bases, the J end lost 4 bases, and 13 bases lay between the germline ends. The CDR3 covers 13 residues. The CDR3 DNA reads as TGTGCCTGGACAGGGGAGAGGGGCACTGAAGCTTTCTTT. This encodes CAWTGERGTEAFF.

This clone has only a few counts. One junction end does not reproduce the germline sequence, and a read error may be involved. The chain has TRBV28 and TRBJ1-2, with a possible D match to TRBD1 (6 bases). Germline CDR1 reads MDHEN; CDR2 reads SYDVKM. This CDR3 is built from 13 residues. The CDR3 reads CASSLGGVAILAF. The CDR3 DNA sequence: TGTGCCAGCAGTTTAGGGGGCGTAGCGATCCTTGCCTTC.

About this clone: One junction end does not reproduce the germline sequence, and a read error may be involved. CDR3 bases: TGTGCCAGCAGCTCGGGGTTGCGCACAAATACGCAGTATTTT. It translates to CASSSGLRTNTQYF. The chain recombines TRBV7-9 with TRBJ2-3; a possible D gene is TRBD2 (5 bases). The germline V gene has CDR1 SEHNR and CDR2 FQNEAQ (reference sequence). This CDR3 comprises 14 residues.

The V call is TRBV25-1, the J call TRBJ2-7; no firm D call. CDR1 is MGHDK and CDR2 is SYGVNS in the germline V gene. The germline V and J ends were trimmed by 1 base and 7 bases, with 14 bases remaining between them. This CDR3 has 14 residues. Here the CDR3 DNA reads TGTGCCAGCAGTGAATTCGGCAGGCCCCGGGAGCAGTACTTC. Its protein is CASSEFGRPREQYF.

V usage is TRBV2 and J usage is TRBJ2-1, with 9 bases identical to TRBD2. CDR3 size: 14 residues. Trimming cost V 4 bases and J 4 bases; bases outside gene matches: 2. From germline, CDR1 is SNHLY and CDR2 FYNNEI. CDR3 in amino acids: CASSGTSEYNEQFF. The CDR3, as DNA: TGTGCCAGCAGTGGGACTAGCGAATACAATGAGCAGTTCTTC.

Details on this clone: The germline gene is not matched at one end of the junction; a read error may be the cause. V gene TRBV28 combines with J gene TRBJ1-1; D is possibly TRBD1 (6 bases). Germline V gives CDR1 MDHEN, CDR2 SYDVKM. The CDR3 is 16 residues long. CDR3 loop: CATSLRGARRHTEAFF. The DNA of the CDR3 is TGTGCCACCAGTTTACGGGGGGCGCGAAGGCACACTGAAGCTTTCTTT.

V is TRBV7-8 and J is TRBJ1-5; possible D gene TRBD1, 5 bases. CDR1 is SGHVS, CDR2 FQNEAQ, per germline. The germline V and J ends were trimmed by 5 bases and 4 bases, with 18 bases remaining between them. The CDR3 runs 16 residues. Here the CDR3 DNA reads TGTGCCAGCAGCCCCAGAGGCAGGGCCGGAAATCAGCCCCAGCATTTT. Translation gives CASSPRGRAGNQPQHF.

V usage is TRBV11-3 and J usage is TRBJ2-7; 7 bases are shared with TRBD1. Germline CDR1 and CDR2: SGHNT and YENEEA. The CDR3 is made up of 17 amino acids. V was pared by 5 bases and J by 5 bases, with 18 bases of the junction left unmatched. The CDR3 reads CASSIDSRTGVLDEQYF. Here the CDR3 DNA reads TGTGCCAGCAGCATTGACTCACGGACAGGAGTATTAGACGAGCAGTACTTC.

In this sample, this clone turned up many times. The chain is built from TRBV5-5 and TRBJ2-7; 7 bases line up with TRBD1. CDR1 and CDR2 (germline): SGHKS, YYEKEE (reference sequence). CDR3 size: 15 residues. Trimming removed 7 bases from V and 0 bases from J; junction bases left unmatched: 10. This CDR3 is CASRAEGQSSYEQYF. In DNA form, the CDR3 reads TGTGCCAGCCGGGCCGAGGGACAGAGCTCCTACGAGCAGTACTTC.

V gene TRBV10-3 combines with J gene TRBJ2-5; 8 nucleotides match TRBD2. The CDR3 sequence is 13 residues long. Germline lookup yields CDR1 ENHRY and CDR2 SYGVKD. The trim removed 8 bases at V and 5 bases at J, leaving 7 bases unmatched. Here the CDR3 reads CAISPGGEETQYF. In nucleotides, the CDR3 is TGTGCCATCTCCCCGGGGGGGGAGGAGACCCAGTACTTC.

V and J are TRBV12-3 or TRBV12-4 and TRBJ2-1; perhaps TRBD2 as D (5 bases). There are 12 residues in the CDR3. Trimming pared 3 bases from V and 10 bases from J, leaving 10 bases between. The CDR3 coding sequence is TGTGCCAGCAGTTTGCGTCTAGCCGAGCAGTTCTTC. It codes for CASSLRLAEQFF.

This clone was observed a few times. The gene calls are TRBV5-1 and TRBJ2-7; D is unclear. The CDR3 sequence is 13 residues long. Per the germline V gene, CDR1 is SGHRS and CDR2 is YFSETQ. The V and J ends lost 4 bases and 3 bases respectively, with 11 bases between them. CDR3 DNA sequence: TGCGCCAGCAGCCCTCTAATTGGCTACGAGCAGTACTTC. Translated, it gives CASSPLIGYEQYF.

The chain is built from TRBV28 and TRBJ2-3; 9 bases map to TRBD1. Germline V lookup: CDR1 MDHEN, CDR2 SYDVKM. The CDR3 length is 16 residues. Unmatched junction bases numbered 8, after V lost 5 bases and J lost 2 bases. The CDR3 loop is CASSKRTGALTDTQYF. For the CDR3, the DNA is TGTGCCAGCAGTAAACGGACAGGGGCCCTCACAGATACGCAGTATTTT.

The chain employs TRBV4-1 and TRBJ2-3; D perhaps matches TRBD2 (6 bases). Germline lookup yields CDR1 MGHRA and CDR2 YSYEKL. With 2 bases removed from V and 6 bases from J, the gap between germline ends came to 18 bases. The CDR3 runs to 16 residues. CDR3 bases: TGCGCCAGCAGCCAAATCGCGGGGATTAACCGCGATACGCAGTATTTT. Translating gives CASSQIAGINRDTQYF.

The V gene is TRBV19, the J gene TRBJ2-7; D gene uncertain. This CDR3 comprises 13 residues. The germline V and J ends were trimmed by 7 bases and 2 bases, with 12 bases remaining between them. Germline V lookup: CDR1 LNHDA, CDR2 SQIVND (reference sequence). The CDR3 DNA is TGTGCCAGTAACATCCAACAGACCTACGAGCAGTACTTC. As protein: CASNIQQTYEQYF.

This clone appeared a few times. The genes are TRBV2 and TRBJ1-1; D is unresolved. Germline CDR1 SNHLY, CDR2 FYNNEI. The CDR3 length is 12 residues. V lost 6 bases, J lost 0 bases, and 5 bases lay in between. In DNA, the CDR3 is TGTGCCAGCAGCCACATGAACACTGAAGCTTTCTTT. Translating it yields CASSHMNTEAFF.

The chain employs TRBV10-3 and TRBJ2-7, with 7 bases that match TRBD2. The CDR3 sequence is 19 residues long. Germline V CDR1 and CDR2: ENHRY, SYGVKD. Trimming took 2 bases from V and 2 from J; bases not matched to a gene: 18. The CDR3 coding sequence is TGTGCCATCAGTGAGAGGTCACGGGGCGGGAGACGTCGGGCCTACGAGCAGTACTTC. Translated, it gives CAISERSRGGRRRAYEQYF.